The 2 T cell receptor beta chains below all came from one sample that was sequenced in a study of OX40 agonist ivuxolimab in advanced cancers. Using immunoSEQ multiplex PCR, the repertoire was profiled, and TCRdb retains in-frame clones only, with some absent. The repertoire consists of about 130,000 clones, with 80% to 95% occurring once and the leading ten covering under 0.9%. The specimen comprised CD4+ or CD8+ T cells sorted from blood, sampled in a trial of the OX40 agonist ivuxolimab. These receptors all stem from an adult with an advanced solid tumor such as melanoma, head and neck, liver or kidney cancer.

The V gene is TRBV6-1, the J gene TRBJ1-2; TRBD1 is a possible D gene (5 bases). This CDR3 contains 13 residues. Germline V CDR1 and CDR2: MNHNS, SASEGT. Trimming took off 4 bases at V and 2 bases at J, with 8 bases between the two ends. CDR3 loop: CASSGQTNYGYTF. As DNA, the CDR3 is TGTGCCAGCAGTGGACAGACAAACTATGGCTACACCTTC.

V and J are TRBV7-3 and TRBJ2-3; D unclear. V lost 5 bases, J lost 0 bases, and 12 bases lay in between. The CDR3 sequence is 15 residues long. Germline values: CDR1 SGHTA, CDR2 FQGTGA. The CDR3 DNA reads as TGTGCCAGCAGCAAATTCAGCTCTAGCACAGATACGCAGTATTTT. Translating it yields CASSKFSSSTDTQYF.